Given below is one TCR beta chain in context. Its antigen is as yet unknown. This sample stems from a study of vaccination and CD4 T cells after COVID-19. As for the study in general: Investigators stimulated cells with overlapping spike peptides drawn from SARS-CoV-2, HCoV-NL63, HCoV-OC43 and HCoV-229E.

This CDR3 comprises 12 residues. Germline lookup yields CDR1 KGHDR and CDR2 SFDVKD. Trimming cost V 3 bases and J 11 bases; bases outside gene matches: 2. Regarding treatment: roughly 11-day PBMC culture with coronavirus spike peptide pools or control peptides (ViraFEST assay). From the unexposed donor, CD4+ T cells were collected ahead of the COVID-19 pandemic (2011-2018). TCRs were sequenced by ViraFEST after antigen-specific T cells had been expanded with peptide pools. Probing of unexposed-donor CD4+ T cells with SARS-CoV-2 S/N and four cold-coronavirus spikes was done, cells permitting. Oncomine TCR Beta short-read sequencing was applied to DNA from cultured CD4+ T cells. Cultured CD4+ T cells yielded the extracted genomic DNA. Via MiXCR, TCRdb re-called the PCR reads, giving one row per CDR3 protein. Here the sample spans some 6,000 distinct CDR3 sequences, 34% being singletons.

The sequenced material came from CD4+ T cells from blood, cultured in vitro. The V and J genes are TRBV24-1 and TRBJ1-5, with 8 bases fitting TRBD1. This sequence originates from a human donor in good health. CDR3 DNA sequence: TGTGCCACCAGTGATGAACAGGGGGCCCAGCATTTT. This gives the protein CATSDEQGAQHF.